One TCR beta chain is described in this entry. Its antigen is currently not known. Base qualities are not at hand, and no much larger clone is one base apart. This sample is drawn from a study of shared clonotypes between healthy human individuals (dated by TCRdb to 2020 to 2021). Regarding the study in general: The cohort comprised two women and a few men aged 18 to 49 years. For each donor, CD4 naive and CD4 memory were each given three plates, CD8 naive was given two plates, and CD8 memory was given one plate. The study deeply sequenced blood TCR repertoires of about 5 healthy adults to estimate repertoire size and the extent of clonotype sharing between individuals. To increase sequencing depth and limit assay-specific biases, TCR repertoire library preparation and sequencing were carried out by different laboratories using diverse techniques. Per donor, leukapheresis produced somewhere between about 0.94 and 9 billion PBMCs. On the study overall, not on this receptor specifically: The genetic and exposure-history diversity represented was limited by the small number of donors. Naive subsets generally had larger estimated clonotype richness than memory subsets. Compared with non-shared clonotypes, clonotypes shared by all four sorted-subset donors had higher generation probabilities. Incomplete sequencing was indicated by rarefaction of sorted-subset datasets, despite the large sequencing depth. Based on pairwise subsampling, the degree of clonotype sharing among donors was expected to be affected by sequencing depth. Across a handful of donors, around 5.4% of naive CD4, approximately 3.6% of naive CD8, about 2.3% of memory CD4, and 0.3% to 0.45% of memory CD8 clonotypes were shared. Sampling was limited to blood, and TCR repertoires in tissue likely differ from TCR repertoires in blood.

Healthy HIV-negative adults with no recently reported acute infections or vaccinations were included as donors. Every donor was a Caucasian adult residing in Nashville, Tennessee, USA. Magnetic negative selection was used to enrich CD4+ T cells, after which naive cells were positively selected on CD45RA and the negative fraction became the memory subset. Blood was collected by leukapheresis, and PBMCs were isolated by Ficoll-Histopaque density gradient centrifugation and then cryopreserved in liquid nitrogen vapor phase. Analytical flow cytometry was used to check the purity and quantity of every magnetically sorted T cell population. Genomic DNA was isolated from every sorted fraction and measured by UV absorbance on a Nanodrop 2000c. The germline V gene specifies SGHRS as CDR1 and YFSETQ as CDR2. V is cut by 0 bases and J by 2 bases, and the space between the germline ends is 8 bases. The CDR3 spans 14 residues, from the cysteine through the phenylalanine. Solely the CDR3 DNA is kept, with 42 bases framed from the first base.

TCR CDR3 regions were amplified from genomic DNA by multiplex PCR using the deep immunoSEQ assay. For each cell subset, the extracted genomic DNA was distributed evenly across all wells of several immunoSEQ 96-well plates, and each plate served as one replicate. For sorted subsets, each replicate PCR was loaded with roughly 190 ng genomic DNA, equivalent to roughly 30,000 T cell genomes. Purified libraries were quantified with a Qubit 3.0 fluorometer, sized on a Bioanalyzer 2100, and re-quantified with the KAPA Library Quantification kit. Every immunoSEQ 96-well plate was sequenced on a separate single-read 150-cycle Illumina NextSeq 550 flow cell. Under the source paper's analysis protocol: Because only junctional sequences without quality scores were contained in the immunoSEQ output, filtering matching that applied to full-length reads could not be performed. Sequences were annotated with PyIR, a Python wrapper for IgBLAST v1.9, and V/J genes and CDR3 were assigned using IMGT germline references. Reads with weak V/J assignments (E-value above 1e-6), missing CDR3, stop codons, out-of-frame junctions, or ambiguous translated residues were removed. V3J clonotypes were defined by identical inferred V gene, J gene, and CDR3 amino acid sequence. The percentage overlap between two repertoires was calculated by dividing the number of shared unique clonotypes by the size of the smaller repertoire. Repertoire richness was assessed with RTK rarefaction, the Chao1 estimator, and Recon v2.1 estimates of unobserved clonotypes. Generation probabilities for all TCRbeta clonotypes obtained by the gDNA method from several donors were computed using OLGA. Entries here come from immuneACCESS through TCRdb and include only in-frame sequences with V and J called. Some clones fail to appear in such tables; in the studies checked, an unresolved V gene covers under half of the shortfall, and the cause of the remainder is unknown. The V and J calls and clone size are taken from that table; D and trimming were inferred from the DNA. The table for this sample lists 1.5 million to 1.9 million clones; about 98% of them were counted only once. The ten largest clones capture 0.45% of the sample.

Specimen: naive CD4+ T cells sorted from blood. The sample's cell subset or site label, in plain terms: CD45RA+ positively selected. This receptor chain uses TRBV5-1 and TRBJ2-5, with the D segment identity uncertain. This receptor was obtained from a man aged 30 to 45 in good health. The sequence in DNA is TGCGCCAGCAGCTTGGGACGGAATCAAGAGACCCAGTACTTC. Its protein is CASSLGRNQETQYF.